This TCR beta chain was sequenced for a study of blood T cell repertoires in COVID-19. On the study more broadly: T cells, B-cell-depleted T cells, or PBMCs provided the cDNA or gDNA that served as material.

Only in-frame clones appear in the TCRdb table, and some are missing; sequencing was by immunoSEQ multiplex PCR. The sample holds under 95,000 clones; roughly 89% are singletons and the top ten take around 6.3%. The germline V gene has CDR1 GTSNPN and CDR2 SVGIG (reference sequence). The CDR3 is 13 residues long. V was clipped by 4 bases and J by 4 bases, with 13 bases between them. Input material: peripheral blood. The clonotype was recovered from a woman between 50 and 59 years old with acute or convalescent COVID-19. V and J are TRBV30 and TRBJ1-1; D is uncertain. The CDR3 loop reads CAWKGRGSTEAFF. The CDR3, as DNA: TGTGCCTGGAAAGGGCGGGGAAGCACTGAAGCTTTCTTT.